This T cell receptor (beta chain) was found in a study of vaccination and CD4 T cells after COVID-19. Trimming cost V 0 bases and J 5 bases, with 10 bases left between them. From germline, CDR1 is GTSNPN and CDR2 SVGIG (reference sequence). CDR3 length equals 13 residues. Cultured CD4+ T-cell DNA underwent Oncomine TCR Beta short-read sequencing. From the PCR reads, TCRdb called clonotypes with MiXCR, one entry per CDR3 protein. The table includes under 15,000 distinct CDR3 sequences, around 46% detected once. This clonotype was seen a handful of times. The antigen is not known. Sample treatment: approximately 10-day PBMC culture with coronavirus spike peptide pools or control peptides (ViraFEST assay).

The chain combines TRBV30 with TRBJ2-5; D could derive from TRBD1 or TRBD2 (5 bases each). The TCR sequence derives from a human donor who had recovered from COVID-19. The sequenced sample consisted of CD4+ T cells from blood, cultured in vitro. Written as DNA, the CDR3 is TGTGCCTGGAGTGTAGGATGGGGGGAGACCCAGTACTTC. As protein: CAWSVGWGETQYF.